One sample yielded the 12 T cell receptor beta chains listed below, sequenced in a study of CD4+ T cells in melanoma. The assay was immunoSEQ multiplex PCR, and TCRdb's table has in-frame clones only and misses some. The sample carries more than 13,000 clones, about 60% recorded once. The source material was cells from a culture (not recorded whether cultured in vitro). These receptor sequences come from a human donor with melanoma.

In this sample, this clone turned up a few times. The genes are TRBV20-1 and TRBJ1-2, with D unresolved. Trimming pared 1 base from V and 8 bases from J, leaving 8 bases between. CDR1 and CDR2 (germline): DFQATT, SNEGSKA (reference sequence). The CDR3 loop spans 11 amino acids. The CDR3 reads CSARAGIGYTF. The CDR3 DNA sequence: TGCAGTGCTAGAGCGGGGATCGGCTACACCTTC.

The V and J genes are TRBV5-1 and TRBJ2-7; D unresolved. This CDR3 has 17 amino acids. V dropped 1 base and J dropped 3 bases, with 20 bases sitting between them. Per germline, CDR1 SGHRS and CDR2 YFSETQ. In nucleotides, the CDR3 is TGCGCCAGCAGCTTGAGTACCGGCGGAAGGTTAGTCTACGAGCAGTACTTC. Protein: CASSLSTGGRLVYEQYF. Full variable domain (remainder filled in from reference TRBV5-1 and TRBJ2-7): KAGVTQTPRYLIKTRGQQVTLSCSPISGHRSVSWYQQTPGQGLQFLFEYFSETQRNKGNFPGRFSGRQFSNSRSEMNVSTLELGDSALYLCASSLSTGGRLVYEQYFGPGTRLTVT.

This clone was observed once. The V gene is TRBV7-2, the J gene TRBJ2-7, with a weak D call TRBD1 (6 bases). Germline CDR1 SGHTA, CDR2 FQGNSA. V shed 4 bases and J shed 5 bases, with 15 bases lying between them. The CDR3 consists of 14 residues. The CDR3 loop is CASSYRTVRNEQYF. The CDR3 DNA is TGTGCCAGCAGCTATCGGACAGTAAGGAACGAGCAGTACTTC.

The chain recombines TRBV7-6 with TRBJ1-1; D call uncertain. The germline CDR1 and CDR2 sequences are SGHVS and FNYEAQ. The CDR3 has 15 amino acids. V was pared by 5 bases and J by 1 base, with 14 bases between. CDR3 region: CASSRFSSGNTEAFF. CDR3 sequence (DNA): TGTGCCAGCAGCCGTTTCTCGTCCGGGAACACTGAAGCTTTCTTT.

This chain uses TRBV19 with TRBJ2-6; D is possibly TRBD1 or TRBD2 (5 bases each). Trimming shortened V by 7 bases and J by 4 bases, and 17 bases separated the two germline ends. Germline lookup yields CDR1 LNHDA and CDR2 SQIVND (reference sequence). This CDR3 is built from 16 residues. CDR3 protein: CASNRRPGTGANVLTF. CDR3 DNA sequence: TGTGCCAGTAATCGCCGCCCAGGGACGGGGGCCAACGTCCTGACTTTC.

The rearrangement uses TRBV7-9 and TRBJ2-1, with TRBD2 identical over 12 bases. The ends lost 1 base at V and 0 bases at J; junction bases unmatched: 4. The CDR3 has 18 residues. CDR1 SEHNR and CDR2 FQNEAQ come from the germline V gene (reference sequence). CDR3: CASSLVTSGGLSYNEQFF. The CDR3 DNA is TGTGCCAGCAGCTTAGTGACTAGCGGGGGCCTCTCCTACAATGAGCAGTTCTTC.

CDR3 residues: CASSLAGQPQHF. The DNA for the CDR3 is TGTGCCAGCAGCTTAGCAGGACAGCCCCAGCATTTT. V gene TRBV11-2 combines with J gene TRBJ1-5; D gene uncertain. Trimming left V 1 base short and J 7 bases short, with 5 bases between. The CDR3 covers 12 residues. The germline V gene encodes CDR1 SGHAT and CDR2 FQNNGV.

CDR3 sequence reads: CASSTHSGGPKNIQYF. Written as DNA, the CDR3 is TGTGCCAGTAGTACCCATAGCGGGGGGCCTAAAAACATTCAGTACTTC. V is TRBV19 and J is TRBJ2-4, with 10 bases fitting TRBD2. After removal of 4 bases from V and 4 bases from J, the junction contained 7 bases not matched to a gene. This CDR3 contains 16 residues. CDR1 and CDR2 (germline): LNHDA, SQIVND (reference sequence). The full variable domain, completed using reference TRBV19 and TRBJ2-4, is DGGITQSPKYLFRKEGQNVTLSCEQNLNHDAMYWYRQDPGQGLRLIYYSQIVNDFQKGDIAEGYSVSREKKESFPLTVTSAQKNPTAFYLCASSTHSGGPKNIQYFGAGTRLSVL.

This clone was counted a few times. CDR3 region: CASSRKRDRRNTGELFF. Here the CDR3 DNA reads TGTGCCAGCAGCCGCAAAAGAGACAGGAGGAACACCGGGGAGCTGTTTTTT. The chain joins TRBV11-2 to TRBJ2-2, with D perhaps TRBD1 (6 bases). Germline-derived CDR1 and CDR2 are SGHAT and FQNNGV. This CDR3 is 17 amino acids long. V lost 5 bases and J 1 base, leaving 17 bases between the germline ends. The complete variable domain, with remaining parts taken from reference TRBV11-2 and TRBJ2-2, reads EAGVAQSPRYKIIEKRQSVAFWCNPISGHATLYWYQQILGQGPKLLIQFQNNGVVDDSQLPKDRFSAERLKGVDSTLKIQPAKLEDSAVYLCASSRKRDRRNTGELFFGEGSRLTVL.

V usage is TRBV18 and J usage is TRBJ2-7; 11 nucleotides align to TRBD1. Germline assignment: CDR1 KGHSH and CDR2 LQKENI. V lost 6 bases to trimming and J lost 2 bases; unmatched junction nucleotides: 3. The CDR3 loop spans 14 amino acids. The CDR3 is CASSLDRGPYEQYF. The CDR3 nucleotides read TGTGCCAGCTCTCTGGACAGGGGGCCCTACGAGCAGTACTTC.

Only a few counts were recorded for this clone. This chain links TRBV7-9 with TRBJ1-1; a weak D match, TRBD1 (5 bases). Germline V CDR1 and CDR2: SEHNR, FQNEAQ (reference sequence). V was cut by 5 bases and J by 2 bases, with 9 bases left in between. CDR3 size: 13 residues. The CDR3 coding sequence is TGTGCCAGCAGCCTCGACAGCAACACTGAAGCTTTCTTT. This sequence encodes CASSLDSNTEAFF.

This clone showed up just once. The chain recombines TRBV5-1 with TRBJ2-5, with a weak D call TRBD2 (5 bases). Germline values: CDR1 SGHRS, CDR2 YFSETQ. The V end lost 0 bases, the J end lost 5 bases, and 17 bases lay between the germline ends. The CDR3 runs 16 residues. The CDR3 nucleotides read TGCGCCAGCAGCTTGGGGGCGGAGGCAGCCCGGGAGACCCAGTACTTC. Encoded protein: CASSLGAEAARETQYF.